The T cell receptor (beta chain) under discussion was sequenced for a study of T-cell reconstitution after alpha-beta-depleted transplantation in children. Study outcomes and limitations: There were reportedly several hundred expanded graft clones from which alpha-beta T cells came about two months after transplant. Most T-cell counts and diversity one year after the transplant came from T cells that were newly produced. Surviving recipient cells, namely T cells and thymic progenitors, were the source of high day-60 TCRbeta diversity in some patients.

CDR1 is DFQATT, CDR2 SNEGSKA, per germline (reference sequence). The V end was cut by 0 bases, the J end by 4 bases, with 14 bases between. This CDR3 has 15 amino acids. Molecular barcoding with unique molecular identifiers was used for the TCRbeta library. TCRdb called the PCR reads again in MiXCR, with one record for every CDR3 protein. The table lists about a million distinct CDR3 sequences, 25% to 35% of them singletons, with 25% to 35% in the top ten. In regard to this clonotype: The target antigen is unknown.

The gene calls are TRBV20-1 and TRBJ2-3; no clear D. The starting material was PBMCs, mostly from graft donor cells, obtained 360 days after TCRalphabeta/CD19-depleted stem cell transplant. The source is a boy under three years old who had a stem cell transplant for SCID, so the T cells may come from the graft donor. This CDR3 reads CSARDIPGPADTQYF. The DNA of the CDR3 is TGCAGTGCTAGAGATATTCCGGGTCCCGCAGATACGCAGTATTTT.